This is a list of T cell receptor beta chains from one sample in a study of T-cell reconstitution after alpha-beta-depleted transplantation in children. TCRdb independently ran MiXCR on the PCR reads; one entry per CDR3 protein. The sample includes approximately 420,000 distinct CDR3 sequences, under 13% of them seen just once. Here the sequenced sample was PBMCs from the stem cell graft donor, taken from the stem cell graft. All receptors come from a human donor who donated a stem cell graft to a child with acute myeloid leukemia. CDR3s include the opening cysteine and the closing phenylalanine or tryptophan. The D gene is left open where the match is weak. Clone size, where shown, is once, few, many, or a class for clones that have expanded.

d_call: TRBD2
clone_size: .
cdr3_length: 15
j_call: TRBJ2-7
v_call: TRBV20-1
cdr3_nt: TGCAGTGCTAGCGGGACTAGCGGAAGGACGTGGGAGCAGTACTTC
cdr3_aa: CSASGTSGRTWEQYF

d_call: TRBD1
clone_size: many
cdr3_length: 14
j_call: TRBJ1-1
v_call: TRBV12-3/TRBV12-4
cdr3_nt: TGTGCCAGCAGGGAGGACAGGGGGAACACTGAAGCTTTCTTT
cdr3_aa: CASREDRGNTEAFF

d_call: TRBD1
clone_size: once
cdr3_length: 15
j_call: TRBJ2-1
v_call: TRBV12-3/TRBV12-4
cdr3_nt: TGTGCCAGAAGTCGGAACAGGGGCCATTACAATGAGCAGTTCTTC
cdr3_aa: CARSRNRGHYNEQFF

d_call: TRBD1
clone_size: .
cdr3_length: 15
j_call: TRBJ1-3
v_call: TRBV12-3/TRBV12-4
cdr3_nt: TGTGCCAGCAGGCCTGACAGGGGCTCTGGAAACACCATATATTTT
cdr3_aa: CASRPDRGSGNTIYF

d_call: .
clone_size: many
cdr3_length: 14
j_call: TRBJ2-2
v_call: TRBV12-3/TRBV12-4
cdr3_nt: TGTGCCAGCAGCACCAGACCGAACACCGGGGAGCTGTTTTTT
cdr3_aa: CASSTRPNTGELFF

d_call: .
clone_size: .
cdr3_length: 14
j_call: TRBJ1-2
v_call: TRBV12-3/TRBV12-4
cdr3_nt: TGTGCCATTAACCCTGGGGGGGGTAACTATGGCTACACCTTC
cdr3_aa: CAINPGGGNYGYTF

d_call: TRBD2
clone_size: few
cdr3_length: 14
j_call: TRBJ2-1
v_call: TRBV5-6
cdr3_nt: TGTGCCAGCAGCCCGGGGACTAGCAAGCATGAGCAGTTCTTC
cdr3_aa: CASSPGTSKHEQFF

d_call: TRBD2
clone_size: .
cdr3_length: 16
j_call: TRBJ2-2
v_call: TRBV12-3/TRBV12-4
cdr3_nt: TGTGCCAGCAGTCCCTTTAGCGGGGGCGGGACCGGGGAGCTGTTTTTT
cdr3_aa: CASSPFSGGGTGELFF

d_call: .
clone_size: few
cdr3_length: 17
j_call: TRBJ2-1
v_call: TRBV7-8
cdr3_nt: TGTGCCAGCAGCTGTCCCCCGTGGAGGAGCTCCTACAATGAGCAGTTCTTC
cdr3_aa: CASSCPPWRSSYNEQFF

d_call: TRBD2
clone_size: few
cdr3_length: 15
j_call: TRBJ2-5
v_call: TRBV6-2/TRBV6-3
cdr3_nt: TGTGCCAGCAGTTACCCGGGACTAGCGGAAGAGACCCAGTACTTC
cdr3_aa: CASSYPGLAEETQYF

d_call: .
clone_size: .
cdr3_length: 13
j_call: TRBJ1-5
v_call: TRBV7-2
cdr3_nt: TGTGCCAGCAGCTTAACGGAGGCTCAGCCCCAGCATTTT
cdr3_aa: CASSLTEAQPQHF

d_call: TRBD1
clone_size: .
cdr3_length: 16
j_call: TRBJ2-3
v_call: TRBV5-1
cdr3_nt: TGCGCCAGCAGTACATTGACAGGGTTTGTAGCAGATACGCAGTATTTT
cdr3_aa: CASSTLTGFVADTQYF

d_call: .
clone_size: .
cdr3_length: 14
j_call: TRBJ2-3
v_call: TRBV29-1
cdr3_nt: TGCAGCGTGTACACTAGCAAGGGTTGGCATACGCATTATTTT
cdr3_aa: CSVYTSKGWHTHYF

d_call: .
clone_size: few
cdr3_length: 15
j_call: TRBJ1-2
v_call: TRBV5-1
cdr3_nt: TGCGCCAGCAGGGTTGGACTGACAGCGAACTATGGCTACACCTTC
cdr3_aa: CASRVGLTANYGYTF

d_call: .
clone_size: few
cdr3_length: 15
j_call: TRBJ2-2
v_call: TRBV7-9
cdr3_nt: TGTGCCAGCAGCTTATCGCCCGAGAACACCGGGGAGCTGTTTTTT
cdr3_aa: CASSLSPENTGELFF

d_call: .
clone_size: many
cdr3_length: 12
j_call: TRBJ1-1
v_call: TRBV9
cdr3_nt: TGTGCCAGCAGCGTAGACAACACTGAAGCTTTCTTT
cdr3_aa: CASSVDNTEAFF

d_call: TRBD1
clone_size: .
cdr3_length: 15
j_call: TRBJ2-1
v_call: TRBV20-1
cdr3_nt: TGCAGTGCCAAAAGGACAGGACCGATCAACAATGAGCAGTTCTTC
cdr3_aa: CSAKRTGPINNEQFF

d_call: .
clone_size: few
cdr3_length: 12
j_call: TRBJ1-1
v_call: TRBV12-3/TRBV12-4
cdr3_nt: TGTGCCAGCAGTTGGGCGAACACTGAAGCTTTCTTT
cdr3_aa: CASSWANTEAFF

d_call: TRBD1
clone_size: .
cdr3_length: 14
j_call: TRBJ1-1
v_call: TRBV28
cdr3_nt: TGTGCCAGCAGTCCAGGGGGCGCGCCCACTGAAGCTTTCTTT
cdr3_aa: CASSPGGAPTEAFF

d_call: TRBD1
clone_size: many
cdr3_length: 14
j_call: TRBJ1-1
v_call: TRBV4-2
cdr3_nt: TGTGCCAGCAGCCCTCAGGGGGCGAACACTGAAGCTTTCTTT
cdr3_aa: CASSPQGANTEAFF

d_call: TRBD2
clone_size: many
cdr3_length: 14
j_call: TRBJ2-1
v_call: TRBV29-1
cdr3_nt: TGCAGCGTTGGGAGACTAGCGGGAGACAATGAGCAGTTCTTC
cdr3_aa: CSVGRLAGDNEQFF

d_call: TRBD1
clone_size: few
cdr3_length: 17
j_call: TRBJ2-5
v_call: TRBV5-1
cdr3_nt: TGCGCCAGCAGCCCCCCGGCGCAGGGGGCTTTCGGGGAGACCCAGTACTTC
cdr3_aa: CASSPPAQGAFGETQYF

d_call: .
clone_size: few
cdr3_length: 12
j_call: TRBJ2-1
v_call: TRBV29-1
cdr3_nt: TGCAGCGTTGAGTATGGCACTAATGAGCAGTTCTTC
cdr3_aa: CSVEYGTNEQFF

d_call: .
clone_size: few
cdr3_length: 15
j_call: TRBJ1-2
v_call: TRBV5-5
cdr3_nt: TGTGCCAGCAGCCCCCGGGTCTCCGCGGGCTATGGCTACACCTTC
cdr3_aa: CASSPRVSAGYGYTF

d_call: .
clone_size: .
cdr3_length: 15
j_call: TRBJ1-3
v_call: TRBV6-1
cdr3_nt: TGTGCCAGCAGTCGAGATACAGGGACTGGAAACACCATATATTTT
cdr3_aa: CASSRDTGTGNTIYF

d_call: TRBD1
clone_size: few
cdr3_length: 14
j_call: TRBJ1-1
v_call: TRBV15
cdr3_nt: TGTGCCACCAGCGTCGGGACAGGGACCACTGAAGCTTTCTTT
cdr3_aa: CATSVGTGTTEAFF

d_call: .
clone_size: .
cdr3_length: 15
j_call: TRBJ2-1
v_call: TRBV5-1
cdr3_nt: TGCGCCAGCAGCTTGGGCAGGGAACCCTACAATGAGCAGTTCTTC
cdr3_aa: CASSLGREPYNEQFF

d_call: .
clone_size: .
cdr3_length: 15
j_call: TRBJ1-1
v_call: TRBV18
cdr3_nt: TGTGCCAGCTCACCACCGGGGCCCTCAAAAACTGAAGCTTTCTTT
cdr3_aa: CASSPPGPSKTEAFF

d_call: .
clone_size: .
cdr3_length: 12
j_call: TRBJ1-3
v_call: TRBV29-1
cdr3_nt: TGCAGCGTTGTTGGAGCTGGAAACACCATATATTTT
cdr3_aa: CSVVGAGNTIYF

d_call: .
clone_size: .
cdr3_length: 14
j_call: TRBJ2-3
v_call: TRBV3-1
cdr3_nt: TGTGCCAGCAGCGGGGGCCCTTCCACAGATACGCAGTATTTT
cdr3_aa: CASSGGPSTDTQYF

d_call: TRBD2
clone_size: few
cdr3_length: 13
j_call: TRBJ2-3
v_call: TRBV12-3/TRBV12-4
cdr3_nt: TGTGCCAGCCGGGGGGGCTTGACAGATACGCAGTATTTT
cdr3_aa: CASRGGLTDTQYF

d_call: TRBD2
clone_size: .
cdr3_length: 17
j_call: TRBJ2-1
v_call: TRBV7-3
cdr3_nt: TGTGCCAGCAGCTTAAGTGGGGCTAGCGGGAGAGCTAATGAGCAGTTCTTC
cdr3_aa: CASSLSGASGRANEQFF

d_call: TRBD2
clone_size: few
cdr3_length: 12
j_call: TRBJ2-1
v_call: TRBV29-1
cdr3_nt: TGCAGCGGGGGACTACCGATCCATGAGCAGTTCTTC
cdr3_aa: CSGGLPIHEQFF

d_call: TRBD2
clone_size: .
cdr3_length: 13
j_call: TRBJ2-7
v_call: TRBV29-1
cdr3_nt: TGCAGCGTGGACTCGGGACTAGCAGGCGAGCAGTACTTC
cdr3_aa: CSVDSGLAGEQYF

d_call: .
clone_size: .
cdr3_length: 14
j_call: TRBJ2-3
v_call: TRBV29-1
cdr3_nt: TGCAGCGTTGCTCGCACAGGGTCTAAAGATACGCAGTATTTT
cdr3_aa: CSVARTGSKDTQYF

d_call: .
clone_size: .
cdr3_length: 11
j_call: TRBJ2-3
v_call: TRBV7-2
cdr3_nt: TGTGCCAGCAGCGCGGGGGATACGCAGTATTTT
cdr3_aa: CASSAGDTQYF

d_call: .
clone_size: few
cdr3_length: 17
j_call: TRBJ1-1
v_call: TRBV20-1
cdr3_nt: TGCAGTGCTAGAGTGGTTGGGAGGTCCCTTGTGAACACTGAAGCTTTCTTT
cdr3_aa: CSARVVGRSLVNTEAFF

d_call: TRBD1
clone_size: .
cdr3_length: 12
j_call: TRBJ1-2
v_call: TRBV2
cdr3_nt: TGTGCCACCGGACAGGCCACTTATGGCTACACCTTC
cdr3_aa: CATGQATYGYTF

d_call: .
clone_size: many
cdr3_length: 13
j_call: TRBJ1-4
v_call: TRBV10-3
cdr3_nt: TGTGCCATCAAAGGAGGATCTAATGAAAAACTGTTTTTT
cdr3_aa: CAIKGGSNEKLFF

d_call: TRBD1
clone_size: few
cdr3_length: 15
j_call: TRBJ1-1
v_call: TRBV12-3/TRBV12-4
cdr3_nt: TGTGCCAGCAGTCCGAACAGGGGTATCCACACTGAAGCTTTCTTT
cdr3_aa: CASSPNRGIHTEAFF

d_call: .
clone_size: .
cdr3_length: 17
j_call: TRBJ2-5
v_call: TRBV20-1
cdr3_nt: TGCAGTGCTAGAGTTCTCCAGCAGGGGACTATTCAAGAGACCCAGTACTTC
cdr3_aa: CSARVLQQGTIQETQYF

d_call: .
clone_size: many
cdr3_length: 12
j_call: TRBJ1-6
v_call: TRBV5-1
cdr3_nt: TGCGCCAGCAGCTCAGATAATTCACCCCTCCACTTT
cdr3_aa: CASSSDNSPLHF

d_call: .
clone_size: .
cdr3_length: 14
j_call: TRBJ2-1
v_call: TRBV7-2
cdr3_nt: TGTGCCAGCAGCTTAGTCTTCACGATCGATGAGCAGTTCTTC
cdr3_aa: CASSLVFTIDEQFF

d_call: .
clone_size: .
cdr3_length: 14
j_call: TRBJ2-5
v_call: TRBV20-1
cdr3_nt: TGCAGTGCTAGTGGGCGGGGCCAACAAGAGACCCAGTACTTC
cdr3_aa: CSASGRGQQETQYF

d_call: .
clone_size: .
cdr3_length: 14
j_call: TRBJ2-5
v_call: TRBV4-2
cdr3_nt: TGTGCCAGCAGTCCTCAACAGGGCCAAGAGACCCAGTACTTC
cdr3_aa: CASSPQQGQETQYF